The 8 T cell receptor delta chains presented below share a single source sample, sequenced in a study of gamma-delta T cells after stem cell transplantation. TCRdb reprocessed the RT-PCR reads using CATT. Among over 7,500 delta-chain clones listed, 14% to 15% were seen once. Sequenced sample: gamma-delta T cells. Receptor source: a human donor. It is not recorded whose cells these are; they may come from a transplant donor.

This clone counts as medium-sized. The chain joins TRDV2 to TRDJ3; 10 nucleotides align to TRDD3. This CDR3 has 18 amino acids. CDR1 is GEAIGNYY and CDR2 is EKD in the germline V gene. V trimming: 0 bases; J trimming: 0 bases; junction bases outside the gene matches: 1. CDR3 DNA: TGTGCCTGTGACACCCTGGGGGATAGCTCCTGGGACACCCGACAGATGTTTTTC. This codes for CACDTLGDSSWDTRQMFF.

Only a few counts were recorded for this clone. The rearrangement uses TRDV2 and TRDJ2; TRDD3 matches 13 bases. The CDR3 spans 19 residues. Unmatched junction bases numbered 6, after V lost 0 bases and J lost 0 bases. Germline lookup yields CDR1 GEAIGNYY and CDR2 EKD. The CDR3 region is CACDTVLGDTRTLTAQLFF. The CDR3 coding sequence is TGTGCCTGTGACACCGTACTGGGGGATACGCGGACTTTGACAGCACAACTCTTCTTT.

This clone has a handful of counts. The same CDR3 arises from other DNA sequences in this sample as well. The chain carries TRDV2 and TRDJ1; TRDD3 matches 7 bases. Germline V lookup: CDR1 GEAIGNYY, CDR2 EKD. There are 19 residues in the CDR3. Trimming took 5 bases from V and 0 from J; bases not matched to a gene: 20. CDR3 coding DNA: TGTGCCTGTGCCCTCCGGTGGTGGTTCTGGGGGTGCGACACCGATAAACTCATCTTT. Protein product: CACALRWWFWGCDTDKLIF.

This clone was found a few times. This could be a read error, since a much larger clone is one nucleotide away. V and J are TRDV2 and TRDJ3; TRDD3 agrees at 8 bases. The CDR3 runs to 18 residues. Germline-derived CDR1 and CDR2 are GEAIGNYY and EKD. The V gene end was trimmed by 1 base and the J gene end by 0 bases; junction bases not matched to a gene: 4. The CDR3 loop is CACDTGGCSSWDTRQMFF. In nucleotides, the CDR3 is TGTGCCTGTGACACTGGGGGATGTAGCTCCTGGGACACCCGACAGATGTTTTTC.

The chain combines TRAV29/DV5 with TRDJ1; D perhaps matches TRDD2 (7 bases). Germline CDR1 is NSMFDY and CDR2 is ISSIKDK. This CDR3 has 16 residues. The V end lost 3 bases, the J end lost 4 bases, and 22 bases lay between the germline ends. The CDR3, as DNA: TGTGCAGCAACCTATGGCCTTCCTGGGGAACTCGATAAACTCATCTTT. Translation gives CAATYGLPGELDKLIF.

Judged by abundance, this clone is medium-sized. The CDR3 sequence is CALGERAFPTYLPRTYTDKLIF. The CDR3 DNA is TGTGCTCTTGGGGAGCGGGCCTTCCCAACGTACCTGCCGAGGACGTACACCGATAAACTCATCTTT. The genes are TRDV1 and TRDJ1, with a possible D match to TRDD2 (6 bases). Germline V lookup: CDR1 TSWWSYY, CDR2 QGS. With 3 bases removed from V and 0 bases from J, the gap between germline ends came to 32 bases. The CDR3 loop spans 22 amino acids.

This clone has at least ten counts. The chain uses TRDV1 and TRDJ1; maybe TRDD3 (6 bases). Trimming took 4 bases from V and 0 from J, leaving 24 bases between them. The CDR3 has 19 amino acids. Germline-derived CDR1 and CDR2 are TSWWSYY and QGS. The CDR3 nucleotides are TGTGCTCTTGGGGGGAAGATATATACTGGGAACCTGTACACCGATAAACTCATCTTT. Translation gives CALGGKIYTGNLYTDKLIF.

This clone was seen a handful of times. The chain combines TRDV1 with TRDJ1; 13 bases agree with TRDD3. From germline, CDR1 is TSWWSYY and CDR2 QGS. The CDR3 is made up of 19 amino acids. V lost 1 base and J lost 0; bases outside the gene matches: 8. Here the CDR3 reads CALGERNWGIRGYTDKLIF. The CDR3 region has the DNA TGTGCTCTTGGGGAACGAAACTGGGGGATACGAGGGTACACCGATAAACTCATCTTT.